What follows are 30 T cell receptor beta chains derived from one specimen sequenced in a study of T cells after yellow fever vaccination. TCRdb fed the 5' RACE reads into MiXCR, producing one record per CDR3 protein. The top ten clones hold about 3% of a sample with some 340,000 distinct CDR3 sequences, roughly 10% of them seen once. Sequences were derived from CD4+ T cells sorted from PBMCs, sampled 45 days after the yellow fever booster vaccination. The receptors derive from a young man who received the YFV17D yellow fever vaccine.

This clonotype came up a few times. The chain couples TRBV10-3 to TRBJ1-2; D may be TRBD1 (6 bases). Germline assignment: CDR1 ENHRY and CDR2 SYGVKD. Trimming removed 6 bases at V and 8 bases at J, with 16 bases between. The CDR3 totals 13 residues. The CDR3 loop is CAIRTTGTWGYTF. In nucleotides, the CDR3 is TGTGCCATCAGGACTACAGGGACGTGGGGCTACACCTTC.

This clonotype was counted ten times or more. The CDR3 region has the DNA TGTGCCAGCAGGCAGGGGGGAGAGACCCAGTACTTC. This gives the protein CASRQGGETQYF. V is TRBV7-9 and J is TRBJ2-5; D is perhaps TRBD1 (7 bases). V lost 6 bases and J 4 bases, leaving 9 bases between the germline ends. This CDR3 is built from 12 residues. Germline CDR1 is SEHNR and CDR2 is FQNEAQ (reference sequence).

V gene TRBV5-1 combines with J gene TRBJ2-5; TRBD1 aligns across 7 bases. J gave up 3 bases and V 0 bases, and 5 bases lay outside the gene matches. Germline-derived CDR1 and CDR2 are SGHRS and YFSETQ. The CDR3 is made up of 15 amino acids. The CDR3 sequence: CASSLAEGAKETQYF. The CDR3 coding sequence is TGCGCCAGCAGCTTGGCCGAGGGGGCAAAAGAGACCCAGTACTTC.

The V gene is TRBV20-1, the J gene TRBJ1-5; D not resolved. Germline V lookup: CDR1 DFQATT, CDR2 SNEGSKA (reference sequence). The CDR3 sequence is 13 residues long. Trimming took off 1 base at V and 5 bases at J, with 9 bases between the two ends. CDR3: CSARGTDDQPQHF. The CDR3 bases are TGCAGTGCTAGAGGCACCGACGATCAGCCCCAGCATTTT.

This clonotype has a handful of counts. The V gene is TRBV10-3, the J gene TRBJ1-4; 7 bases line up with TRBD1. V was pared by 0 bases and J by 0 bases, with 16 bases of the junction left unmatched. Germline-derived CDR1 and CDR2 are ENHRY and SYGVKD. CDR3 length: 21 amino acids. The CDR3 bases are TGTGCCATCAGTGAGTCGATAGGTGAAGGGGGCCTCTGGGCAACTAATGAAAAACTGTTTTTT. This encodes CAISESIGEGGLWATNEKLFF.

V and J are TRBV9 and TRBJ2-5, with 10 bases matching TRBD2. The CDR3 covers 17 residues. The V and J ends lost 0 bases and 5 bases, in that order; junction bases with no gene match: 10. Germline V CDR1 and CDR2: SGDLS, YYNGEE. CDR3 sequence (DNA): TGTGCCAGCAGCGTAGGGTTAAGGGGGACTAGCGTTGAGACCCAGTACTTC. It specifies CASSVGLRGTSVETQYF. Variable domain in full (rest from reference TRBV9 and TRBJ2-5): DSGVTQTPKHLITATGQRVTLRCSPRSGDLSVYWYQQSLDQGLQFLIQYYNGEERAKGNILERFSAQQFPDLHSELNLSSLELGDSALYFCASSVGLRGTSVETQYFGPGTRLLVL.

The gene calls are TRBV9 and TRBJ2-7; the match to TRBD1 covers 7 bases. Trimming took 3 bases from V and 6 from J; bases not matched to a gene: 3. Germline CDR1 is SGDLS and CDR2 is YYNGEE. This CDR3 contains 12 residues. The CDR3 spells CASSGQGREQYF. In DNA, the CDR3 is TGTGCCAGCAGCGGACAGGGCCGCGAGCAGTACTTC.

The gene calls are TRBV5-1 and TRBJ1-2; D may be TRBD1 (5 bases). Germline V gene sequence: CDR1 SGHRS, CDR2 YFSETQ. V lost 4 bases to trimming and J lost 8 bases, with 12 bases between them. This CDR3 spans 12 amino acids. The CDR3 DNA reads TGCGCCAGCAGCCGGGACGGTGAAGGCTACACCTTC. It codes for CASSRDGEGYTF.

In its sample, this clonotype was seen a few times. The J gene is TRBJ2-3, the V gene TRBV6-5; 9 bases align to TRBD2. CDR1 is MNHEY, CDR2 SVGAGI, per germline. Trimming cost V 6 bases and J 7 bases; bases outside gene matches: 8. This CDR3 comprises 14 residues. Written as DNA, the CDR3 is TGTGCCAGCAGAACGGCTAGCGGGGATCATACGCAGTATTTT. Its translation is CASRTASGDHTQYF.

V usage is TRBV4-1 and J usage is TRBJ1-5; 7 bases agree with TRBD1. Trimming removed 3 bases from V and 5 bases from J; junction bases left unmatched: 4. In germline, CDR1 is MGHRA, CDR2 YSYEKL. The CDR3 sequence is 14 residues long. CDR3 amino acids: CASSQVDRDQPQHF. The CDR3 nucleotides read TGCGCCAGCAGCCAGGTTGACAGGGATCAGCCCCAGCATTTT.

This clonotype turned up a few times. This chain links TRBV7-9 with TRBJ2-4, with TRBD1 as a possible D gene (6 bases). The V end was cut by 5 bases, the J end by 0 bases, with 14 bases between. Germline V gene data show CDR1 as SEHNR and CDR2 as FQNEAQ (reference sequence). This CDR3 comprises 16 residues. The CDR3: CASSRDRSLAKNIQYF. The CDR3 nucleotides are TGTGCCAGCAGCCGAGACAGGTCCTTAGCCAAAAACATTCAGTACTTC.

This clonotype has only a few counts. The chain links TRBV6-5 to TRBJ2-3, with TRBD2 matching 12 bases. The ends lost 3 bases at V and 5 bases at J; junction bases unmatched: 9. Germline V CDR1 and CDR2: MNHEY, SVGAGI. The CDR3 runs 17 residues. CDR3 sequence: CASSYIASGGVGDTQYF. In DNA form, the CDR3 reads TGTGCCAGCAGTTATATCGCTAGCGGGGGGGTGGGAGATACGCAGTATTTT.

This clonotype turned up a few times. CDR3 coding DNA: TGTGCCAGCAGTTTACCGGGACAGGGACAGTACGAGCAGTACTTC. Protein product: CASSLPGQGQYEQYF. The genes are TRBV12-3 or TRBV12-4 and TRBJ2-7; 9 positions match TRBD1. V shed 2 bases, J shed 4 bases, and the junction held 6 bases outside the gene matches. This CDR3 has 15 amino acids.

This clonotype was seen only a few times. This chain joins TRBV2 and TRBJ1-1; 8 nucleotides align to TRBD1. V lost 7 bases to trimming and J lost 5 bases; unmatched junction nucleotides: 3. Per the germline V gene, CDR1 is SNHLY and CDR2 is FYNNEI. CDR3 length: 12 amino acids. CDR3 sequence: CASTGTGTEAFF. The CDR3 nucleotides read TGTGCCAGCACCGGGACAGGTACTGAAGCTTTCTTT.

This clonotype was detected only a few times. This chain links TRBV18 with TRBJ1-1; maybe TRBD1 (6 bases). This CDR3 has 15 residues. V lost 2 bases, J lost 5 bases, and 15 bases lay in between. In germline, CDR1 is KGHSH, CDR2 LQKENI. CDR3 amino acids: CASSPSLQGRTEAFF. The DNA for the CDR3 is TGTGCCAGCTCACCAAGTCTCCAGGGGAGAACTGAAGCTTTCTTT. Full variable domain (remainder filled in from reference TRBV18 and TRBJ1-1): NAGVMQNPRHLVRRRGQEARLRCSPMKGHSHVYWYRQLPEEGLKFMVYLQKENIIDESGMPKERFSAEFPKEGPSILRIQQVVRGDSAAYFCASSPSLQGRTEAFFGQGTRLTVV.

In its sample, this clonotype was seen many times. The chain uses TRBV5-6 and TRBJ2-2; D gene unclear. The CDR3 is made up of 17 amino acids. V lost 4 bases and J lost 3, with 19 bases in between. Germline values: CDR1 SGHDT, CDR2 YYEEEE. CDR3 amino acids: CASSLLSGSSYTGELFF. DNA of the CDR3: TGTGCCAGCAGCCTACTCTCCGGGTCTTCTTACACCGGGGAGCTGTTTTTT.

This clonotype was seen a handful of times. The V call is TRBV5-6, the J call TRBJ1-5; 9 nucleotides align to TRBD1. Trimming removed 8 bases from V and 5 bases from J; junction bases left unmatched: 11. The CDR3 length is 15 residues. Germline V gene lookup returns CDR1 SGHDT and CDR2 YYEEEE. CDR3 in DNA: TGTGCCAGTGGACAGGGGCCTCGGGAAGATCAGCCCCAGCATTTT. This encodes CASGQGPREDQPQHF.

The V and J genes are TRBV18 and TRBJ1-2; no clear D. CDR3 length: 15 amino acids. V shed 3 bases and J shed 2 bases, with 13 bases lying between them. Per the germline V gene, CDR1 is KGHSH and CDR2 is LQKENI. The CDR3 coding sequence is TGTGCCAGCTCACCTTCTGGGGATTCCAACTATGGCTACACCTTC. Its translation is CASSPSGDSNYGYTF.

This chain joins TRBV7-6 and TRBJ2-5; 7 bases line up with TRBD2. CDR1 is SGHVS and CDR2 is FNYEAQ in the germline V gene. The CDR3 is made up of 15 amino acids. V was clipped by 5 bases and J by 4 bases; unmatched bases: 10. CDR3 protein: CASSQTGGLGETQYF. The DNA of the CDR3 is TGTGCCAGCAGCCAAACGGGGGGTCTGGGAGAGACCCAGTACTTC.

V usage is TRBV3-1 and J usage is TRBJ2-5; D perhaps matches TRBD1 (5 bases). V lost 4 bases, J lost 2 bases, and 20 bases lay in between. CDR3 length: 17 amino acids. CDR1 and CDR2 from the germline V gene are LGHDT and YNNKEL (reference sequence). The CDR3 spells CASSRTSRVWGQETQYF. DNA of the CDR3: TGTGCCAGCAGCCGCACCTCCAGGGTGTGGGGACAAGAGACCCAGTACTTC.

This clonotype was picked up many times. V is TRBV5-1 and J is TRBJ1-6; 8 nucleotides align to TRBD1. After removal of 4 bases from V and 7 bases from J, the junction contained 10 bases not matched to a gene. The germline V gene encodes CDR1 SGHRS and CDR2 YFSETQ. The CDR3 is 16 residues long. The CDR3 DNA reads as TGCGCCAGCAGCCTCAGGGGGCCGGTTACGAATTCACCCCTCCACTTT. As protein: CASSLRGPVTNSPLHF. The full variable domain, in which reference TRBV5-1 and TRBJ1-6 provide the parts outside the CDR3, is KAGVTQTPRYLIKTRGQQVTLSCSPISGHRSVSWYQQTPGQGLQFLFEYFSETQRNKGNFPGRFSGRQFSNSRSEMNVSTLELGDSALYLCASSLRGPVTNSPLHFGNGTRLTVT.

V gene TRBV6-5 combines with J gene TRBJ1-1, with D tentatively TRBD1 (5 bases). With 8 bases removed from V and 9 bases from J, the gap between germline ends came to 19 bases. The CDR3 sequence is 13 residues long. The germline gives CDR1 MNHEY, CDR2 SVGAGI. The CDR3 region has the DNA TGTGCCAGCGAAACCAGGGAAGCGGCTCAAGCTTTCTTT. The encoded protein is CASETREAAQAFF.

The V gene is TRBV2, the J gene TRBJ2-3, with D possibly TRBD2 on 7 matching bases. The germline V gene encodes CDR1 SNHLY and CDR2 FYNNEI. The CDR3 has 15 residues. V lost 3 bases and J lost 3, with 13 bases in between. The CDR3 coding sequence is TGTGCCAGCAGTGATAAGGCGGGGGCAACAGATACGCAGTATTTT. Translation: CASSDKAGATDTQYF. The variable domain in full, with the rest retrieved from reference TRBV2 and TRBJ2-3, is EPEVTQTPSHQVTQMGQEVILRCVPISNHLYFYWYRQILGQKVEFLVSFYNNEISEKSEIFDDQFSVERPDGSNFTLKIRSTKLEDSAMYFCASSDKAGATDTQYFGPGTRLTVL.

About this clonotype: One end of the junction varies from germline; a read error may be responsible. This chain connects TRBV7-2 to TRBJ2-2, with unresolved D. Germline V gene data show CDR1 as SGHTA and CDR2 as FQGNSA. The CDR3 is made up of 12 amino acids. CDR3 sequence (DNA): TGTGACAGCAGCCCAAACACCGGGGAGCTGTTTTTT. It codes for CDSSPNTGELFF.

This clonotype was counted many times. J is TRBJ1-1 and V is TRBV11-2; 7 positions match TRBD1. J lost 1 base, V lost 3 bases, and 2 bases had no gene match. Per the germline V gene, CDR1 is SGHAT and CDR2 is FQNNGV. The CDR3 covers 14 residues. CDR3 DNA sequence: TGTGCCAGCAGCTTCACAGGGGCGAACACTGAAGCTTTCTTT. Protein product: CASSFTGANTEAFF.

J is TRBJ2-5 and V is TRBV6-5; D possibly corresponds to TRBD1 (6 bases). V gave up 0 bases and J gave up 5 bases, with 16 bases separating them. This CDR3 comprises 16 residues. CDR1 and CDR2 from the germline V gene are MNHEY and SVGAGI. The CDR3 DNA sequence: TGTGCCAGCAGTTACTCGGCCAGGGGTTCGGGGGAGACCCAGTACTTC. Its protein is CASSYSARGSGETQYF.

This clonotype was observed many times. The chain employs TRBV3-1 and TRBJ1-1, with D perhaps matching TRBD1 (6 bases). CDR1 and CDR2 from the germline V gene are LGHDT and YNNKEL (reference sequence). Trimming pared 4 bases from V and 9 bases from J, leaving 12 bases between. The CDR3 runs to 12 residues. The CDR3 is CASSPQGGKAFF. The CDR3 DNA follows: TGTGCCAGCAGCCCCCAAGGGGGAAAAGCTTTCTTT.

At least ten counts were recorded for this clonotype. The V and J genes are TRBV12-3 or TRBV12-4 and TRBJ1-1; D unresolved. With 1 base removed from V and 13 bases from J, the gap between germline ends came to 10 bases. The CDR3 has 11 residues. CDR3 region: CASSLVGRVFF. As DNA, the CDR3 is TGTGCCAGCAGTTTAGTAGGGAGAGTTTTCTTT.

The V call is TRBV20-1, the J call TRBJ2-2, with D hard to call. V lost 1 base to trimming and J lost 6 bases, with 12 bases between them. The CDR3 has 14 amino acids. In germline, CDR1 is DFQATT, CDR2 SNEGSKA (reference sequence). CDR3: CSARVRVASGELFF. CDR3 coding DNA: TGCAGTGCTAGAGTACGGGTCGCATCCGGGGAGCTGTTTTTT.

This clonotype was seen more than once but under ten times. This CDR3 is CASRPGFSNYGYTF. CDR3 coding DNA: TGTGCCAGCAGGCCAGGGTTCAGTAACTATGGCTACACCTTC. V usage is TRBV6-5 and J usage is TRBJ1-2; TRBD1 might be the D (5 bases). This CDR3 comprises 14 residues. Germline V CDR1 and CDR2: MNHEY, SVGAGI. Trimming removed 6 bases from V and 1 base from J, with 12 bases in between.